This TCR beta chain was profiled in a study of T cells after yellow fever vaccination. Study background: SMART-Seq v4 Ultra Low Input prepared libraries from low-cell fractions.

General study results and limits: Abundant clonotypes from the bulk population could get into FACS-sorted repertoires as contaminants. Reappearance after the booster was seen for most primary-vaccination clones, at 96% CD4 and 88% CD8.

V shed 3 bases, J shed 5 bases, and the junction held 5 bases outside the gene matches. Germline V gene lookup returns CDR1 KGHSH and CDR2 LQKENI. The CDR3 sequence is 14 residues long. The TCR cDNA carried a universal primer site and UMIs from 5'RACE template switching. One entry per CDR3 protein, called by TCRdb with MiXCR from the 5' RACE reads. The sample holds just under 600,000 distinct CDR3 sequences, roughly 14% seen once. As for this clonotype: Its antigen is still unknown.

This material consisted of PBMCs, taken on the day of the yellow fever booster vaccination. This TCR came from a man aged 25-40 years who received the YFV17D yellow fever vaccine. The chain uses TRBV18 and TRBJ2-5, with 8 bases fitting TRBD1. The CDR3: CASSPQGASETQYF. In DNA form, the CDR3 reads TGTGCCAGCTCACCCCAGGGGGCGTCGGAGACCCAGTACTTC.